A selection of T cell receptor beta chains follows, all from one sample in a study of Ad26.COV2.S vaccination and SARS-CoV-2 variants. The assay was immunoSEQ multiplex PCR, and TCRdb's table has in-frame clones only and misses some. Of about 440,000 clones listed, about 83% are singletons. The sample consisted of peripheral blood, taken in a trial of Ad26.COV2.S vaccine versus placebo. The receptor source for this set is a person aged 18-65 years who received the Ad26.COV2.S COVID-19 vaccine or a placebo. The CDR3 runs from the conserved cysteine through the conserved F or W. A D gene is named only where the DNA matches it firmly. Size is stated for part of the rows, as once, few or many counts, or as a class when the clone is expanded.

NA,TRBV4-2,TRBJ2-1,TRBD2,CASSQGGNEQFF,TGTGCCAGCAGCCAGGGAGGGAATGAGCAGTTCTTC
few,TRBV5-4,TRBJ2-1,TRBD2,CASAPSGRGTYNEQFF,TGTGCCAGCGCTCCCAGCGGGAGAGGGACCTACAATGAGCAGTTCTTC
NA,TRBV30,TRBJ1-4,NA,CAYSPRRLGEKLFF,TGTGCCTACAGCCCGCGGAGGTTGGGAGAAAAACTGTTTTTT
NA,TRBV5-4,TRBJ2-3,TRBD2,CASSLRSGGTSTDTQYF,TGTGCCAGCAGCTTAAGGAGCGGGGGGACTAGCACAGATACGCAGTATTTT
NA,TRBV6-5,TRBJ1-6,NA,CASTLGTSGNSPLHF,TGTGCCAGCACCTTAGGGACTAGCGGGAATTCACCCCTCCACTTT
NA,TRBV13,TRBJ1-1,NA,CASSLWVGTEAFF,TGTGCCAGCAGCTTATGGGTCGGGACTGAAGCTTTCTTT
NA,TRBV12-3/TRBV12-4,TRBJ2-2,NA,CASSFGAAGELFF,TGTGCCAGCAGTTTCGGTGCGGCCGGGGAGCTGTTTTTT
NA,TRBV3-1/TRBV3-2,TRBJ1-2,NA,CATSPGQSYGYTF,TGTGCCACCTCACCGGGACAATCCTATGGCTACACCTTC
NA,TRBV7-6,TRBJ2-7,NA,CASSLRFSEAPYEQYF,TGTGCCAGCAGCTTAAGGTTCAGTGAGGCACCCTACGAGCAGTACTTC
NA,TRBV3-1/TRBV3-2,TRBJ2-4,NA,CASSQELGGEKKNIQYF,TGTGCCAGCAGCCAAGAACTAGGGGGAGAGAAAAAAAACATTCAGTACTTC
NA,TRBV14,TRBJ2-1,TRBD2,CASSPSLAGGPSEQFF,TGTGCCAGCAGCCCCTCCTTGGCGGGAGGGCCCAGTGAGCAGTTCTTC
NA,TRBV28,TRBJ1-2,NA,CASNTGNYGYTF,TGTGCCAGCAACACCGGGAACTATGGCTACACCTTC
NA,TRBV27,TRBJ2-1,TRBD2,CASSSATSGDDEQFF,TGTGCCAGCAGTTCTGCGACTAGCGGTGACGATGAGCAGTTCTTC
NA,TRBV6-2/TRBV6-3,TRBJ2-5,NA,CASSTPEVGFQETQYF,TGTGCCAGCAGTACGCCGGAGGTGGGTTTCCAAGAGACCCAGTACTTC
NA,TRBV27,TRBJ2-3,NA,CASSLGATGTDTQYF,TGTGCCAGCAGTTTGGGGGCCACAGGCACAGATACGCAGTATTTT
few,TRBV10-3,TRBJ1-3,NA,CAIRIPSGNTIYF,TGTGCCATCCGCATCCCTTCTGGAAACACCATATATTTT
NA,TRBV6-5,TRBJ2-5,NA,CASTVSGRGRETQYF,TGTGCCAGCACTGTCTCGGGCAGGGGGAGGGAGACCCAGTACTTC
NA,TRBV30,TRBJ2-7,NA,CAWSGGSAAYEQYF,TGTGCCTGGAGTGGAGGGAGCGCGGCGTACGAGCAGTACTTC
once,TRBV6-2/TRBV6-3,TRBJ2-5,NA,CASSSRPVAVLVEETQYF,TGTGCCAGCAGTTCTCGCCCCGTAGCCGTGTTGGTGGAAGAGACCCAGTACTTC
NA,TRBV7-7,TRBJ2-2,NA,CASSLAPGGYTGELFF,TGTGCTAGCAGCTTAGCCCCAGGTGGTTACACCGGGGAGCTGTTTTTT
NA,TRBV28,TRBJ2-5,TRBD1,CASSSGGQGFQETQYF,TGTGCCAGCAGTTCCGGGGGACAGGGGTTCCAAGAGACCCAGTACTTC
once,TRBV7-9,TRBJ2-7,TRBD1,CASSPPRGQVYEQYF,TGTGCCAGCAGCCCCCCTCGGGGACAGGTCTACGAGCAGTACTTC